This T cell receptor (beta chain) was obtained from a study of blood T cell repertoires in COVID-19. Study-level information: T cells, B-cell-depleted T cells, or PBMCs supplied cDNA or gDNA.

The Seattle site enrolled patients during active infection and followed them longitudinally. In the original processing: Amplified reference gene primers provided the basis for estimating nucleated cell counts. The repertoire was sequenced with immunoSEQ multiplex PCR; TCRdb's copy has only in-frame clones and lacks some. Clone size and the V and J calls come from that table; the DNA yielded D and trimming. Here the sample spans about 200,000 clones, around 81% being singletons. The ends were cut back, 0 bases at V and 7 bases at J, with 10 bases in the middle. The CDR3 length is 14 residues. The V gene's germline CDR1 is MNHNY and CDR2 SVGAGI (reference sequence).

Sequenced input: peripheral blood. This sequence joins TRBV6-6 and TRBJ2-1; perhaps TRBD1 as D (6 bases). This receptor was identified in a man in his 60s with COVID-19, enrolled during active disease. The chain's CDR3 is CASSYSNDRNEQFF. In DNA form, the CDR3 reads TGTGCCAGCAGTTACTCCAACGACAGGAATGAGCAGTTCTTC.